The rows below give T cell receptor beta chains drawn from one sample of a study of CD8 T cells in Susac syndrome. TCRdb passed the immunoSEQ multiplex PCR reads through MiXCR, listing each CDR3 protein once. The sample holds around 270,000 distinct CDR3 sequences, over 75% seen once. The sample comprised CD8+ T cells from PBMCs. These receptors came from a human donor with multiple sclerosis. Both conserved end residues are part of each CDR3. D genes are given only for firm matches. Clone size is shown for a subset of rows, as once, few, many or a class of expanded clone.

j_call v_call d_call clone_size cdr3_aa cdr3_nt
TRBJ2-1 TRBV4-1 TRBD2 . CASSQDTGGHNEQFF TGCGCCAGCAGCCAAGATACGGGAGGTCACAATGAGCAGTTCTTC
TRBJ2-1 TRBV19 . . CASSIPGGTEQFF TGTGCCAGTAGTATCCCGGGCGGGACTGAGCAGTTCTTC
TRBJ1-1 TRBV19 . . CASSITAPNTEAFF TGTGCCAGTAGTATAACAGCGCCGAACACTGAAGCTTTCTTT
TRBJ1-2 TRBV12-2 . few CASRLPPGRANYGYTF TGTGCAAGTCGCTTACCTCCGGGCCGAGCCAACTATGGCTACACCTTC
TRBJ1-5 TRBV27 TRBD1 once CASSPGGSNQPQHF TGTGCCAGCAGCCCAGGGGGAAGCAATCAGCCCCAGCATTTT
TRBJ1-1 TRBV20-1 TRBD1 . CSARDLAGGTTEAFF TGCAGTGCTAGAGATCTGGCAGGGGGAACTACTGAAGCTTTCTTT
TRBJ1-2 TRBV19 . . CASKEPAGYGYTF TGTGCCAGTAAGGAGCCGGCAGGGTATGGCTACACCTTC
TRBJ2-7 TRBV3-1 . . CASSPEARTYEQYF TGTGCCAGCAGCCCGGAAGCTAGGACCTACGAGCAGTACTTC
TRBJ1-5 TRBV4-3 . . CASSQEAYSNQPQHF TGCGCCAGCAGCCAAGAGGCCTATAGCAATCAGCCCCAGCATTTT
TRBJ2-3 TRBV5-4 TRBD2 . CASSSIGAGGRDTQYF TGTGCCAGCAGCTCCATAGGAGCGGGAGGCCGGGATACGCAGTATTTT
TRBJ1-2 TRBV7-2 . once CASSSTGSSNYGYTF TGTGCCAGCAGCTCAACAGGGAGTTCTAACTATGGCTACACCTTC
TRBJ2-7 TRBV7-9 . . CASSSKPSSYEQYF TGTGCCAGCAGCTCAAAGCCGAGCTCCTACGAGCAGTACTTC
TRBJ2-3 TRBV18 . . CASSPPSTLMIDTQYF TGTGCCAGCTCACCACCCTCGACGTTGATGATCGATACGCAGTATTTT
TRBJ2-1 TRBV28 . . CASVFEVHSYNEQFF TGTGCCAGCGTATTTGAGGTTCACTCCTACAATGAGCAGTTCTTC
TRBJ1-1 TRBV4-1 TRBD1 . CASSHIGTANEAFF TGCGCCAGCAGCCATATCGGGACAGCGAATGAAGCTTTCTTT
TRBJ1-1 TRBV7-9 . . CASSPAMNTEAFF TGTGCCAGCAGCCCCGCCATGAACACTGAAGCTTTCTTT
TRBJ1-2 TRBV6-2/TRBV6-3 . . CASSYSTGAYLLNYGYTF TGTGCCAGCAGTTACTCGACGGGGGCCTACCTCCTCAACTATGGCTACACCTTC
TRBJ2-1 TRBV7-9 TRBD2 . CASSVLLAGDIYEQFF TGTGCCAGCAGCGTTTTACTAGCGGGAGATATTTATGAGCAGTTCTTC
TRBJ2-6 TRBV9 . . CASSVDRYSGANVLTF TGTGCCAGCAGCGTAGACCGATACTCTGGGGCCAACGTCCTGACTTTC
TRBJ1-5 TRBV2 . . CASSYWAKSGNQPQHF TGTGCCAGCAGTTACTGGGCGAAATCCGGCAATCAGCCCCAGCATTTT
TRBJ1-4 TRBV7-9 . . CASSSSEGTFPRSFEKLFF TGTGCCAGCAGCTCCTCGGAAGGGACCTTCCCAAGGTCCTTTGAAAAACTGTTTTTT
TRBJ1-4 TRBV30 . . CAWSVTGTPNEKLFF TGTGCCTGGAGTGTCACCGGGACTCCTAATGAAAAACTGTTTTTT
TRBJ2-1 TRBV28 . . CASSLGRVDEQFF TGTGCCAGCAGTCTTGGCAGGGTCGATGAGCAGTTTTTC
TRBJ1-6 TRBV10-3 TRBD1 . CAATRGGGSSPLHF TGTGCCGCAACCCGAGGGGGCGGGAGTTCACCCCTCCACTTT
TRBJ2-7 TRBV12-3/TRBV12-4 . . CASSLVQGPNEQYF TGTGCCAGCAGTTTGGTACAGGGACCGAACGAGCAGTACTTC
TRBJ2-2 TRBV12-3/TRBV12-4 . . CASRLGTGELFF TGTGCCAGCAGGTTGGGCACCGGGGAGCTGTTTTTT
TRBJ2-2 TRBV20-1 TRBD2 . CSASAWGLVPYTGELFF TGCAGTGCTAGCGCCTGGGGACTAGTGCCGTACACCGGGGAGCTGTTTTTT
TRBJ2-7 TRBV19 . . CASTPGDDYEQYF TGTGCCAGTACACCCGGGGATGACTACGAGCAGTACTTC
TRBJ2-1 TRBV4-1 TRBD1 once CASSRDRGRGNEQFF TGCGCCAGCAGCCGGGACAGGGGGCGCGGCAATGAGCAGTTCTTC
TRBJ1-4 TRBV5-6 . . CASSRVGTEGEKLFF TGTGCCAGCAGCCGAGTGGGGACGGAAGGAGAAAAACTGTTTTTT
TRBJ2-1 TRBV15 TRBD2 . CATSRGTSGVNEQFF TGTGCCACCAGCAGAGGGACTAGCGGTGTCAATGAGCAGTTCTTC
TRBJ2-7 TRBV27 . . CASSLPGTNYEQYF TGTGCCAGCAGTTTACCGGGGACAAACTACGAGCAGTACTTC
TRBJ2-3 TRBV7-9 . once CASSLGSGGPDTQYF TGTGCCAGCAGCTTAGGCTCAGGGGGGCCAGATACGCAGTATTTT
TRBJ2-4 TRBV10-2 TRBD1 . CASSEYVGGLDIQYF TGCGCCAGCAGTGAGTATGTAGGGGGCCTCGACATTCAGTACTTC
TRBJ2-5 TRBV23-1 . . CASPQETQYF TGCGCCAGCCCCCAAGAGACCCAGTACTTC
TRBJ2-1 TRBV24-1 . . CATSDFNYEQFF TGTGCCACCAGTGATTTTAACTATGAGCAGTTCTTC
TRBJ1-5 TRBV20-1 . . CSARDLGAGGQPQHF TGCAGTGCTAGAGATCTGGGGGCGGGGGGTCAGCCCCAGCATTTT
TRBJ1-2 TRBV18 . . CASSPIGGRGYTF TGTGCCAGCTCACCAATCGGGGGCCGCGGCTACACCTTC
TRBJ1-2 TRBV4-2 . . CASSQEMAGLSNYGYTF TGTGCCAGCAGCCAAGAGATGGCAGGACTCTCTAACTATGGCTACACCTTC
TRBJ2-7 TRBV27 . . CASSLMGSGPKEQYF TGTGCCAGCAGTTTAATGGGTTCGGGGCCCAAGGAGCAGTACTTC
TRBJ1-2 TRBV29-1 . . CSVEGLNYGYTF TGCAGCGTTGAAGGACTGAATTATGGCTACACCTTC
TRBJ2-1 TRBV29-1 . . CSVSPPWGIYNEQFF TGCAGCGTCAGCCCTCCGTGGGGTATATACAATGAGCAGTTCTTC
TRBJ2-6 TRBV9 . . CASSVPGDFYSGANVLTF TGTGCCAGCAGCGTTCCCGGGGACTTCTACTCTGGGGCCAACGTCCTGACTTTC
TRBJ2-7 TRBV4-1 TRBD2 . CASRPRGSGSYEQYF TGCGCCAGCAGGCCCCGGGGTAGCGGGAGCTACGAGCAGTACTTC
TRBJ2-7 TRBV6-2/TRBV6-3 . . CASSYGGQGFEQYF TGTGCCAGCAGTTACGGGGGCCAGGGGTTCGAGCAGTACTTC
TRBJ1-1 TRBV29-1 . . CSGLGALNTEAFF TGCAGCGGTTTGGGGGCTTTGAACACTGAAGCTTTCTTT
TRBJ2-7 TRBV20-1 . . CSARDRVGEGDGNEQYF TGCAGTGCTAGAGATCGGGTAGGCGAGGGGGACGGGAACGAGCAGTACTTC
TRBJ2-2 TRBV6-2/TRBV6-3 TRBD2 . CASSAFTSGGRIIGELFF TGTGCCAGCTCAGCGTTCACATCTGGCGGGAGAATAATCGGGGAGCTGTTTTTT
TRBJ2-5 TRBV20-1 . once CSARDQKILVSQETQYF TGCAGTGCTAGAGATCAAAAGATCTTGGTTTCGCAAGAGACCCAGTACTTC
TRBJ1-5 TRBV5-6 . . CASSLDRRAAVEPQHF TGTGCCAGCAGCTTAGATAGACGGGCAGCTGTGGAGCCCCAGCATTTT
TRBJ2-1 TRBV6-1 . . CASSKIPPGWRTYNEQFF TGTGCCAGCAGTAAAATACCCCCGGGGTGGCGGACCTACAATGAGCAGTTCTTC
TRBJ2-7 TRBV6-5 . . CASSYLGRVYEQYF TGTGCCAGCAGTTACTTGGGCAGGGTGTACGAGCAGTACTTC